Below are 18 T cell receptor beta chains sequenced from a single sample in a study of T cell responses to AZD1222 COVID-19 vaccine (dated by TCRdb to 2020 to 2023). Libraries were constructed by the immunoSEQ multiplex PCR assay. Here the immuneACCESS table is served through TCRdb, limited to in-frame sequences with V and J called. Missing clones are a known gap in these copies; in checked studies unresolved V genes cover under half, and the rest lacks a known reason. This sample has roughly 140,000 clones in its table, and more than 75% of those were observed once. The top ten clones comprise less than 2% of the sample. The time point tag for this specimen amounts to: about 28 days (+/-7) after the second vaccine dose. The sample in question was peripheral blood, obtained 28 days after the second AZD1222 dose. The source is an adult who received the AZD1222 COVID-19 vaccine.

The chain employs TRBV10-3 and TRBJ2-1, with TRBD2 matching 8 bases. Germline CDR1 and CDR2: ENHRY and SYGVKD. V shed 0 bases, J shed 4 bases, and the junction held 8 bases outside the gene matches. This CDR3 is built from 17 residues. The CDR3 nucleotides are TGTGCCATCAGTGAGTCCCAACAGCGGGAGAGGTACAATGAGCAGTTCTTC. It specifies CAISESQQRERYNEQFF.

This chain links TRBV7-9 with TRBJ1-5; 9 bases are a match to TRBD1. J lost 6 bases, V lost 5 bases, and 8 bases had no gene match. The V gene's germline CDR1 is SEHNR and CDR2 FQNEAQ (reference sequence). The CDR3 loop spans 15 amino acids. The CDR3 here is CASSPLGQGTQPQHF. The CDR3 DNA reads TGTGCCAGCAGCCCGCTAGGACAGGGGACTCAGCCCCAGCATTTT.

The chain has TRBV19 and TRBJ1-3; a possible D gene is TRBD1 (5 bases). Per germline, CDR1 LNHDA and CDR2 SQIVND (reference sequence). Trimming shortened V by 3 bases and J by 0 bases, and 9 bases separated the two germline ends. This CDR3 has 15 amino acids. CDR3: CASSISGGSGNTIYF. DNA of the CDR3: TGTGCCAGTAGTATTAGCGGGGGCTCTGGAAACACCATATATTTT.

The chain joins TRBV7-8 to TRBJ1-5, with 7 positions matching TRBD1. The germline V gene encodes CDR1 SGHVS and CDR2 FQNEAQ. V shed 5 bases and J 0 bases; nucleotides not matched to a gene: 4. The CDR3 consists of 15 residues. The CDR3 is CASSLGQYSNQPQHF. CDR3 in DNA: TGTGCCAGCAGCCTGGGACAGTATAGCAATCAGCCCCAGCATTTT. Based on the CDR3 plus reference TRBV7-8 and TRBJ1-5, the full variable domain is GAGVSQSPRYKVAKRGQDVALRCDPISGHVSLFWYQQALGQGPEFLTYFQNEAQLDKSGLPSDRFFAERPEGSVSTLKIQRTQQEDSAVYLCASSLGQYSNQPQHFGDGTRLSIL.

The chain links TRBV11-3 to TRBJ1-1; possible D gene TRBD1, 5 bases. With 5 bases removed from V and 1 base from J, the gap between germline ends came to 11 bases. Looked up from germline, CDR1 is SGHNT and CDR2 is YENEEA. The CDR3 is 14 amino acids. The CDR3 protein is CASSPRGENTEAFF. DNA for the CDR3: TGTGCCAGCAGCCCCAGAGGGGAGAACACTGAAGCTTTCTTT.

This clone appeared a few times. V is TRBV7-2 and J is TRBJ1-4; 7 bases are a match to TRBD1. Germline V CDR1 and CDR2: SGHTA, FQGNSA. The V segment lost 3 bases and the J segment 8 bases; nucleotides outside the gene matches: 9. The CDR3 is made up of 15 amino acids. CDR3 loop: CASSFGTGVGEKLFF. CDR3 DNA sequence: TGTGCCAGCAGCTTCGGTACAGGGGTTGGGGAAAAACTGTTTTTT.

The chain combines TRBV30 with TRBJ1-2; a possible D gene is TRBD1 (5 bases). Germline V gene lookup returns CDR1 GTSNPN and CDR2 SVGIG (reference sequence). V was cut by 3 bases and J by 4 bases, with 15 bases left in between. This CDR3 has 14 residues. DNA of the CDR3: TGTGCCTGGAGCGACAGAGGATTAGGCTATGGCTACACCTTC. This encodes CAWSDRGLGYGYTF.

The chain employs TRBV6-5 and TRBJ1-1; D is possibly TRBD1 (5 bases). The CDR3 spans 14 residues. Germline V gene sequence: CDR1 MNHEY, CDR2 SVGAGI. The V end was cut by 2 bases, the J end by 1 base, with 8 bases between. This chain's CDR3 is CASSYGTANTEAFF. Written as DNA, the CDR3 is TGTGCCAGCAGTTACGGGACGGCGAACACTGAAGCTTTCTTT.

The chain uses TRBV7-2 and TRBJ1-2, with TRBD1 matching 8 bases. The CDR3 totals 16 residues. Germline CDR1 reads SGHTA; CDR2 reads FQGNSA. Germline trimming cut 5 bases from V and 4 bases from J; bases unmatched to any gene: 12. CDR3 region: CASSPTWDRNSYGYTF. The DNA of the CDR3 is TGTGCCAGCAGCCCAACCTGGGACAGGAATTCCTATGGCTACACCTTC.

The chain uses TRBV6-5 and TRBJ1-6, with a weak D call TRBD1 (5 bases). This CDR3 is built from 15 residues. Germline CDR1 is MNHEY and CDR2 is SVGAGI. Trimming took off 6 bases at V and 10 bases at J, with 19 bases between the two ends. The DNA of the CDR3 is TGTGCCAGCAGCCTGGACTCTCAGGGAGGGTCACCCCTCCACTTT. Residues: CASSLDSQGGSPLHF.

CDR3: CASSGTASNQPQHF. CDR3 sequence (DNA): TGTGCCAGCAGCGGTACTGCTAGCAATCAGCCCCAGCATTTT. V usage is TRBV2 and J usage is TRBJ1-5, with D uncertain. The CDR3 is 14 residues long. Trimming took 6 bases from V and 0 from J, leaving 9 bases between them. Germline V CDR1 and CDR2: SNHLY, FYNNEI.

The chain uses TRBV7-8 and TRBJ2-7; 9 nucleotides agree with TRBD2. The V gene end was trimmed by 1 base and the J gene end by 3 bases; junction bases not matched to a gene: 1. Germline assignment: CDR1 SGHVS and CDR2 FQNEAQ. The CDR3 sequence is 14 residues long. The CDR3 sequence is CASSLGLADYEQYF. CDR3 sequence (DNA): TGTGCCAGCAGCTTAGGACTAGCGGACTACGAGCAGTACTTC.

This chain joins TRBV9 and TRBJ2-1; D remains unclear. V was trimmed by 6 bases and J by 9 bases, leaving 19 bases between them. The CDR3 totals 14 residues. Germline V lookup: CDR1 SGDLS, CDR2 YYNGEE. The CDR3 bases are TGTGCCAGCACCTATGAAGGTCTTTCGGGTGAGCAGTTCTTC. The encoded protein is CASTYEGLSGEQFF.

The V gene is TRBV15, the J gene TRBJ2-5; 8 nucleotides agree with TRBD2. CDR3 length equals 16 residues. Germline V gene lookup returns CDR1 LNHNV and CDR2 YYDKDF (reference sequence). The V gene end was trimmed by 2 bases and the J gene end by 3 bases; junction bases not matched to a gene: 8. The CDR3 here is CATSRRTGTSKETQYF. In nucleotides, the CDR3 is TGTGCCACCAGCAGACGAACCGGGACTAGTAAAGAGACCCAGTACTTC. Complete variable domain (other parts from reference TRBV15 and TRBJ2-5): DAMVIQNPRYQVTQFGKPVTLSCSQTLNHNVMYWYQQKSSQAPKLLFHYYDKDFNNEADTPDNFQSRRPNTSFCFLDIRSPGLGDTAMYLCATSRRTGTSKETQYFGPGTRLLVL.

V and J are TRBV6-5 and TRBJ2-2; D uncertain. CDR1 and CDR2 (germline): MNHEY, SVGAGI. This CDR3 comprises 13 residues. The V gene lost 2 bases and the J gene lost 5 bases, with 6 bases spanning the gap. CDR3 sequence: CASSYPGTGELFF. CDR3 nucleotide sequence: TGTGCCAGCAGTTACCCCGGGACCGGGGAGCTGTTTTTT.

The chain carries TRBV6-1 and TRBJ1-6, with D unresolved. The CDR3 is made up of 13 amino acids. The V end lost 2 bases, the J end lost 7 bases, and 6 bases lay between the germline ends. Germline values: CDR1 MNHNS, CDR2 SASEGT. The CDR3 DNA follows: TGTGCCAGCAGTGAAATCGGGAATTCACCCCTCCACTTT. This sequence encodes CASSEIGNSPLHF.

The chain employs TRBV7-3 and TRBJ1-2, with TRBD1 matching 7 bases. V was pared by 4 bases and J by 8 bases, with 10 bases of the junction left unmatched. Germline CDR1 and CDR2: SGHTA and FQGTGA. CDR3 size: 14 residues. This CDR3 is CASSSTPGGVGYTF. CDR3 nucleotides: TGTGCCAGCAGCTCTACTCCAGGGGGAGTGGGCTACACCTTC.

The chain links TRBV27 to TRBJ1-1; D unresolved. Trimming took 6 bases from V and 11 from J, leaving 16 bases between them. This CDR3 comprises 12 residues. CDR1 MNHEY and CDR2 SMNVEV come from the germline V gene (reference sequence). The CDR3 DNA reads TGTGCCAGCAGCTCCTCCGGGGTTCGGGCTTTCTTT. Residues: CASSSSGVRAFF.